The 31 T cell receptor beta chains given below trace back to one sample, sequenced in a study of blood T cell repertoires in COVID-19. Clones were read by immunoSEQ multiplex PCR, and TCRdb kept only the in-frame ones, dropping some. This sample has about 670,000 clones, with 75% to 90% found just once. Sequencing was done on a sample of peripheral blood. The receptors come from a woman younger than 35 with acute or convalescent COVID-19.

This clone was observed a handful of times. The chain has TRBV5-1 and TRBJ1-4; TRBD1 aligns across 10 bases. Germline V lookup: CDR1 SGHRS, CDR2 YFSETQ. Trimming took 0 bases from V and 4 from J; bases not matched to a gene: 6. The CDR3 contains 17 residues. The CDR3 here is CASSLGGTGVINEKLFF. The CDR3 DNA sequence: TGCGCCAGCAGCTTGGGAGGGACAGGGGTTATTAATGAAAAACTGTTTTTT.

The genes are TRBV5-4 and TRBJ2-5; TRBD2 is a possible D gene (6 bases). CDR1 and CDR2 from the germline V gene are SGHNT and YYREEE (reference sequence). V dropped 0 bases and J dropped 4 bases, with 7 bases sitting between them. The CDR3 length is 13 residues. CDR3 sequence: CASSLGRGETQYF. In DNA form, the CDR3 reads TGTGCCAGCAGCTTGGGGAGGGGAGAGACCCAGTACTTC.

The V call is TRBV5-1, the J call TRBJ1-6, with 7 bases aligning to TRBD1. Germline V lookup: CDR1 SGHRS, CDR2 YFSETQ. The CDR3 is made up of 14 amino acids. V was pared by 3 bases and J by 6 bases, with 3 bases of the junction left unmatched. CDR3 sequence (DNA): TGCGCCAGCAGCTACAGACAGGGTAATTCACCCCTCCACTTT. It yields the protein CASSYRQGNSPLHF.

V usage is TRBV4-2 and J usage is TRBJ2-2; 9 nucleotides match TRBD1. J was trimmed by 3 bases and V by 4 bases; bases with no gene match: 12. The CDR3 consists of 18 residues. Germline-derived CDR1 and CDR2 are LGHNA and YNFKEQ. CDR3 sequence (DNA): TGTGCCAGCAGCCCGCCGACGCCGGGACAGGGATACACCGGGGAGCTGTTTTTT. Translation: CASSPPTPGQGYTGELFF.

This clone occurred a few times. This chain links TRBV2 with TRBJ2-2, with 9 bases that match TRBD1. The CDR3 totals 15 residues. CDR1 SNHLY and CDR2 FYNNEI come from the germline V gene. Trimming took 11 bases from V and 7 from J; bases not matched to a gene: 14. The CDR3 nucleotides are TGTGCCGGACGAGGGACAGGGCCCGCGAGCGGGGAGCTGTTTTTT. As protein: CAGRGTGPASGELFF.

The rearrangement uses TRBV27 and TRBJ1-6; weak D call: TRBD1 (5 bases). Germline V lookup: CDR1 MNHEY, CDR2 SMNVEV (reference sequence). The CDR3 extends over 15 amino acids. The V end was cut by 7 bases, the J end by 7 bases, with 17 bases between. CDR3 nucleotides: TGTGCCAGCACAGGTGACGGGGGTGGGAATTCACCCCTCCACTTT. This sequence encodes CASTGDGGGNSPLHF.

This rearrangement joins TRBV6-4 to TRBJ2-2, with D perhaps TRBD1 (6 bases). Per the germline V gene, CDR1 is MRHNA and CDR2 is SNTAGT. The CDR3 spans 16 residues. The V end lost 6 bases, the J end lost 2 bases, and 16 bases lay between the germline ends. The CDR3 DNA sequence: TGTGCCAGCAGGGTAACCGGGACAATCAACACCGGGGAGCTGTTTTTT. This encodes CASRVTGTINTGELFF.

The chain has TRBV6-4 and TRBJ2-3; 10 bases agree with TRBD2. The CDR3 has 14 residues. After removal of 3 bases from V and 5 bases from J, the junction contained 2 bases not matched to a gene. Germline CDR1 is MRHNA and CDR2 is SNTAGT. CDR3 DNA: TGTGCCAGCAGTGATTTAGCGGGGGGAGATACGCAGTATTTT. It yields the protein CASSDLAGGDTQYF.

The chain couples TRBV2 to TRBJ1-2; D gene unclear. This CDR3 is 14 amino acids long. The germline V gene encodes CDR1 SNHLY and CDR2 FYNNEI. The ends were cut back, 3 bases at V and 4 bases at J, with 12 bases in the middle. The CDR3, as DNA: TGTGCCAGCAGTGAGGCGCAGGCAGGCTATGGCTACACCTTC. Amino acids: CASSEAQAGYGYTF.

V and J are TRBV19 and TRBJ2-7; the D is unclear. Germline lookup yields CDR1 LNHDA and CDR2 SQIVND (reference sequence). The CDR3 covers 14 residues. Trimming removed 5 bases at V and 5 bases at J, with 16 bases between. DNA of the CDR3: TGTGCCAGTAGTCCCGCCCGGGTTCTTGACGAGCAGTACTTC. Protein sequence: CASSPARVLDEQYF.

The V and J genes are TRBV5-1 and TRBJ2-1; 9 nucleotides line up with TRBD2. V gave up 2 bases and J gave up 7 bases; unmatched junction bases: 1. The CDR3 consists of 13 residues. Germline V CDR1 and CDR2: SGHRS, YFSETQ. The CDR3 spells CASSLAGGNEQFF. The CDR3 nucleotides read TGCGCCAGCAGCTTAGCGGGGGGTAATGAGCAGTTCTTC. Combining the CDR3 with reference TRBV5-1 and TRBJ2-1 gives the whole variable domain KAGVTQTPRYLIKTRGQQVTLSCSPISGHRSVSWYQQTPGQGLQFLFEYFSETQRNKGNFPGRFSGRQFSNSRSEMNVSTLELGDSALYLCASSLAGGNEQFFGPGTRLTVL.

This clone was recorded a few times. The chain links TRBV5-6 to TRBJ1-1, with D tentatively TRBD1 (6 bases). This CDR3 has 13 amino acids. CDR1 is SGHDT and CDR2 is YYEEEE in the germline V gene. V was clipped by 5 bases and J by 6 bases, with 14 bases between them. The chain's CDR3 is CASRPGRTAEAFF. For the CDR3, the DNA is TGTGCCAGCAGGCCGGGACGGACAGCTGAAGCTTTCTTT.

The V and J genes are TRBV7-2 and TRBJ1-2; a weak D match, TRBD1 (6 bases). Germline V CDR1 and CDR2: SGHTA, FQGNSA. Between the trimmed V and J ends, which lost 1 base and 10 bases, there was a span of 13 bases. This CDR3 is 13 amino acids long. The CDR3 reads CASSLDPGANYTF. Written as DNA, the CDR3 is TGTGCCAGCAGCTTAGACCCAGGGGCGAACTACACCTTC.

The chain joins TRBV3-1 (or the pseudogene TRBV3-2) to TRBJ1-2; D not resolved. Germline V lookup: CDR1 LGHDT, CDR2 YNNKEL (reference sequence). Trimming removed 5 bases at V and 7 bases at J, with 14 bases between. This CDR3 is built from 13 residues. The CDR3 sequence is CASSGEEGSGYTF. The CDR3, as DNA: TGTGCCAGCAGCGGGGAGGAGGGAAGTGGCTACACCTTC.

The rearrangement uses TRBV7-6 and TRBJ2-7; D is possibly TRBD2 (5 bases). The CDR3 sequence is 16 residues long. Looked up from germline, CDR1 is SGHVS and CDR2 is FNYEAQ. The V gene lost 1 base and the J gene lost 2 bases, with 15 bases spanning the gap. The CDR3 region is CASSLGGGETPYEQYF. The CDR3 DNA is TGTGCCAGCAGCTTAGGTGGAGGCGAAACCCCCTACGAGCAGTACTTC. The full variable domain, with the rest looked up from reference TRBV7-6 and TRBJ2-7, is GAGVSQSPRYKVTKRGQDVALRCDPISGHVSLYWYRQALGQGPEFLTYFNYEAQQDKSGLPNDRFSAERPEGSISTLTIQRTEQRDSAMYRCASSLGGGETPYEQYFGPGTRLTVT.

This chain joins TRBV28 and TRBJ1-5; D perhaps matches TRBD1 (5 bases). This CDR3 region has 17 residues. In germline, CDR1 is MDHEN, CDR2 SYDVKM. Trimming removed 3 bases at V and 0 bases at J, with 15 bases between. Here the CDR3 DNA reads TGTGCCAGCAGTTTCAACAGGCAAATTCCTAGCAATCAGCCCCAGCATTTT. Protein product: CASSFNRQIPSNQPQHF.

The chain combines TRBV4-3 with TRBJ2-7; 9 bases are a match to TRBD1. The germline CDR1 and CDR2 sequences are LGHNA and YSLEER. CDR3 length: 14 amino acids. The V and J ends lost 2 bases and 7 bases, in that order; junction bases with no gene match: 6. Here the CDR3 reads CASSQSTGGFEQYF. The CDR3 DNA sequence: TGCGCCAGCAGCCAAAGCACAGGGGGCTTTGAGCAGTACTTC.

The chain carries TRBV4-3 and TRBJ2-1, with a tentative D call TRBD2 (5 bases). CDR3 length: 15 residues. Germline V gene data show CDR1 as LGHNA and CDR2 as YSLEER. V dropped 3 bases and J dropped 2 bases, with 11 bases sitting between them. The CDR3 DNA is TGCGCCAGCAGCCAGCTAGCTCTCACCTACAATGAGCAGTTCTTC. Protein sequence: CASSQLALTYNEQFF.

V is TRBV30 and J is TRBJ1-2; no clear D gene. V was pared by 3 bases and J by 8 bases, with 19 bases between. The CDR3 runs to 14 residues. Germline CDR1 GTSNPN, CDR2 SVGIG (reference sequence). The CDR3: CAWSTGPPSSGYTF. Here the CDR3 DNA reads TGTGCCTGGAGCACCGGGCCCCCCTCTAGCGGCTACACCTTC.

The V gene is TRBV2, the J gene TRBJ1-5; unclear D gene. From germline, CDR1 is SNHLY and CDR2 FYNNEI. The CDR3 has 14 residues. The DNA for the CDR3 is TGTGCTATGTCCGAGACACTGGGCAATCAGCCCCAGCATTTT. Encoded protein: CAMSETLGNQPQHF.

This chain uses TRBV7-3 with TRBJ2-1, with 7 nucleotides matching TRBD1. Germline V gives CDR1 SGHTA, CDR2 FQGTGA. The junction had 9 bases not matched to a gene; V was cut back by 5 bases and J by 2 bases. The CDR3 loop spans 16 amino acids. The CDR3 is CASSGRQGSTYNEQFF. CDR3 bases: TGTGCCAGCAGCGGAAGACAGGGAAGCACCTACAATGAGCAGTTCTTC.

The chain joins TRBV24-1 to TRBJ1-2; 7 nucleotides agree with TRBD1. V trimming: 3 bases; J trimming: 1 base; junction bases outside the gene matches: 7. The V gene's germline CDR1 is KGHDR and CDR2 SFDVKD. The CDR3 spans 16 residues. CDR3 bases: TGTGCCACCAGTGATCAGAGGACAGGATTTAACTATGGCTACACCTTC. Residues: CATSDQRTGFNYGYTF.

The chain combines TRBV20-1 with TRBJ2-1; 11 nucleotides line up with TRBD2. V dropped 3 bases and J dropped 5; count of bases not matched to a gene: 9. The CDR3 covers 16 residues. The V gene's germline CDR1 is DFQATT and CDR2 SNEGSKA (reference sequence). CDR3: CSASHGGLAADNEQFF. In DNA, the CDR3 is TGCAGTGCTAGTCACGGGGGACTAGCGGCCGACAATGAGCAGTTCTTC.

The V gene is TRBV6-5, the J gene TRBJ1-2, with unresolved D. The CDR3 is 16 residues long. Trimming left V 0 bases short and J 0 bases short, with 11 bases between. Germline loops: CDR1 MNHEY, CDR2 SVGAGI. The CDR3 reads CASSYSSAQSNYGYTF. As DNA, the CDR3 is TGTGCCAGCAGTTACTCGAGTGCACAGTCTAACTATGGCTACACCTTC.

About this clone: The same CDR3 arises from other DNA sequences in this sample as well. The rearrangement joins TRBV30 to TRBJ1-4; 10 nucleotides line up with TRBD1. The junction had 2 bases not matched to a gene; V was cut back by 1 base and J by 6 bases. There are 14 residues in the CDR3. The V gene's germline CDR1 is GTSNPN and CDR2 SVGIG (reference sequence). Here the CDR3 reads CAWSAGTGDEKLFF. The CDR3 DNA follows: TGTGCCTGGAGTGCCGGGACAGGGGATGAAAAACTGTTTTTT.

The J gene is TRBJ1-2, the V gene TRBV5-4, with D possibly TRBD1 on 5 matching bases. V was clipped by 0 bases and J by 8 bases, with 11 bases between them. This CDR3 comprises 13 residues. The germline V gene has CDR1 SGHNT and CDR2 YYREEE (reference sequence). The CDR3, as DNA: TGTGCCAGCAGCTTGGATCAAGGGGTAGGCTACACCTTC. It yields the protein CASSLDQGVGYTF.

The chain carries TRBV11-2 and TRBJ2-7, with TRBD1 as a possible D gene (5 bases). The V end was cut by 1 base, the J end by 7 bases, with 14 bases between. The CDR3 is 14 residues long. Germline lookup yields CDR1 SGHAT and CDR2 FQNNGV. The DNA of the CDR3 is TGTGCCAGCAGCTTAGGGGGCTCCTCGCGGGAGCAGTACTTC. Residues: CASSLGGSSREQYF.

The rearrangement links TRBV10-3 to TRBJ2-5; 10 nucleotides line up with TRBD2. The germline V gene encodes CDR1 ENHRY and CDR2 SYGVKD. The J segment lost 5 bases and the V segment lost 2 bases, leaving 5 bases of the junction unmatched. This CDR3 is 15 amino acids long. This CDR3 reads CAISETGTSVETQYF. The CDR3 DNA is TGTGCCATCAGTGAGACCGGGACTAGCGTTGAGACCCAGTACTTC.

The V gene is TRBV7-3, the J gene TRBJ2-3, with 8 bases aligning to TRBD2. Germline CDR1 reads SGHTA; CDR2 reads FQGTGA. This CDR3 has 16 amino acids. After removal of 4 bases from V and 1 base from J, the junction contained 7 bases not matched to a gene. The CDR3 here is CASSSPQTSGTDTQYF. The CDR3 region has the DNA TGTGCCAGCAGCTCCCCCCAGACTAGCGGCACAGATACGCAGTATTTT.

This clone appeared once. The J gene is TRBJ2-7, the V gene TRBV27; D may be TRBD1 (6 bases). The CDR3 totals 14 residues. Looked up from germline, CDR1 is MNHEY and CDR2 is SMNVEV (reference sequence). Trimming took 6 bases from V and 4 from J, leaving 16 bases between them. CDR3 bases: TGTGCCAGCAGGCTACAGGGACGGGGATACGAGCAGTACTTC. Translated: CASRLQGRGYEQYF.

The rearrangement links TRBV27 to TRBJ1-2; possible D gene TRBD1, 6 bases. Germline-derived CDR1 and CDR2 are MNHEY and SMNVEV (reference sequence). Between the trimmed V and J ends, which lost 4 bases and 6 bases, there was a span of 15 bases. CDR3 length equals 14 residues. Written as DNA, the CDR3 is TGTGCCAGCAGTTCCAGACAGGCGCGGGATGGCTACACCTTC. Its translation: CASSSRQARDGYTF.